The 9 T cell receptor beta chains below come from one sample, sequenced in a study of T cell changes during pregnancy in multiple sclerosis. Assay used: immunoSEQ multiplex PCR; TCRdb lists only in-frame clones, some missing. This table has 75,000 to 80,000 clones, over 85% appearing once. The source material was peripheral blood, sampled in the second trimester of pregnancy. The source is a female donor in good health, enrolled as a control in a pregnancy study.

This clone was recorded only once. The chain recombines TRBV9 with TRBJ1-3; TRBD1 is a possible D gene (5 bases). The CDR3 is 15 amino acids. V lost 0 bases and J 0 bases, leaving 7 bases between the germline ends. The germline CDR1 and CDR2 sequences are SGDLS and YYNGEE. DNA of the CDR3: TGTGCCAGCAGCGTAGGGGGCGACTCTGGAAACACCATATATTTT. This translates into CASSVGGDSGNTIYF.

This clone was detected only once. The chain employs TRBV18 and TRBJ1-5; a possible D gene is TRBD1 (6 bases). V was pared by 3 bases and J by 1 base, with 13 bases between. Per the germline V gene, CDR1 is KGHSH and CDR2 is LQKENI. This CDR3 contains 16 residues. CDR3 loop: CASSPVAGASNQPQHF. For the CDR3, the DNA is TGTGCCAGCTCACCGGTAGCAGGGGCCAGCAATCAGCCCCAGCATTTT.

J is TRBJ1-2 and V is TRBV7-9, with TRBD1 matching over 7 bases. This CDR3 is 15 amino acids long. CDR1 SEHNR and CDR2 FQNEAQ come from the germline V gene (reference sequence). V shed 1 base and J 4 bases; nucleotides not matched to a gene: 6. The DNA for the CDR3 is TGTGCCAGCAGCTTAGGACAGGGAGCTGCCTATGGCTACACCTTC. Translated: CASSLGQGAAYGYTF.

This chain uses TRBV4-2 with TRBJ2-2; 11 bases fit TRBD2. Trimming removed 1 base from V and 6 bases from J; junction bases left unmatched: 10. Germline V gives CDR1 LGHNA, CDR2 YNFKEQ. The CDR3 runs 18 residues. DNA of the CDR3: TGTGCCAGCAGCCAAGGAGAGGGATTTAGCGGGGGGGCCGGGGAGCTGTTTTTT. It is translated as CASSQGEGFSGGAGELFF.

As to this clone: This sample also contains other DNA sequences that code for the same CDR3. CDR3 in DNA: TGTGCCAGCAGCGCAGACAGGGGGGGAGAGACCCAGTACTTC. It encodes CASSADRGGETQYF. This sequence joins TRBV9 and TRBJ2-5, with 9 bases lining up with TRBD1. There are 14 residues in the CDR3. V lost 3 bases and J lost 4; bases outside the gene matches: 4. Germline V gene data show CDR1 as SGDLS and CDR2 as YYNGEE. Together with reference TRBV9 and TRBJ2-5, the CDR3 gives the full variable domain: DSGVTQTPKHLITATGQRVTLRCSPRSGDLSVYWYQQSLDQGLQFLIQYYNGEERAKGNILERFSAQQFPDLHSELNLSSLELGDSALYFCASSADRGGETQYFGPGTRLLVL.

The DNA for the CDR3 is TGCAGCGTAGTAAGCAATTACAATGAGCAGTTCTTC. Its translation is CSVVSNYNEQFF. This chain joins TRBV29-1 and TRBJ2-1; D gene ambiguous. Looked up from germline, CDR1 is SQVTM and CDR2 is ANQGSEA. The V gene lost 6 bases and the J gene lost 4 bases, with 10 bases spanning the gap. The CDR3 spans 12 residues.

CDR3 residues: CASSLRTGLNTEAFF. The CDR3 nucleotides read TGCGCCAGCAGCTTACGGACAGGGCTGAACACTGAAGCTTTCTTT. This chain joins TRBV5-1 and TRBJ1-1; 8 bases map to TRBD1. The CDR3 totals 15 residues. V lost 2 bases to trimming and J lost 0 bases; unmatched junction nucleotides: 3. Germline CDR1 SGHRS, CDR2 YFSETQ.

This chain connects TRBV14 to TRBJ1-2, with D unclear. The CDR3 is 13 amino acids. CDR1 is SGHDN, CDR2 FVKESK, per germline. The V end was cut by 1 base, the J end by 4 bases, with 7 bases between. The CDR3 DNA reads TGTGCCAGCAGCCAAGTTGCGGTCTATGGCTACACCTTC. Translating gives CASSQVAVYGYTF.

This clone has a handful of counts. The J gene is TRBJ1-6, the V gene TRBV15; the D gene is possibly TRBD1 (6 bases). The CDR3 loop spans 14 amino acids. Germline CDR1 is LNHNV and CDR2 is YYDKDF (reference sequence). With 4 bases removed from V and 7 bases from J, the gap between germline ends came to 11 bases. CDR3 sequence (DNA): TGTGCCACCAGCAAGGACAGCAGCAATTCACCCCTCCACTTT. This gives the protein CATSKDSSNSPLHF.